This is a list of T cell receptor beta chains from one sample in a study of shared clonotypes between healthy human individuals. Clones were read by immunoSEQ multiplex PCR, and TCRdb kept only the in-frame ones, dropping some. The sample has over 2 million clones; 85% to 95% are singletons. Sequenced input: naive CD8+ T cells sorted from blood. All receptors come from a man aged 18 to 29 in good health. Both conserved end residues are part of each CDR3. The D gene is left open where the match is weak. A clone size is listed for some rows: how often the clone was seen (once, few, many), or a class if it is expanded.

J | V | D | size | DNA | CDR3
TRBJ1-5 | TRBV30 | NA | NA | TGTGCCTGGAGTGTAGGACCCAACAATCAGCCCCAGCATTTT | CAWSVGPNNQPQHF
TRBJ1-5 | TRBV19 | NA | NA | TGTGCCAGTAGTATGTGGGACGGCAGCAATCAGCCCCAGCATTTT | CASSMWDGSNQPQHF
TRBJ2-1 | TRBV7-2 | TRBD2 | NA | TGTGCCAGCAGCTTAGGCCCAGCGGGGACCTACAATGAGCAGTTCTTC | CASSLGPAGTYNEQFF
TRBJ2-7 | TRBV5-4 | TRBD2 | NA | TGTGCCAGCAGCCGGGGGGATCCCCCGACTTTACACGAGCAGTACTTC | CASSRGDPPTLHEQYF
TRBJ2-2 | TRBV6-6 | NA | NA | TGTGCCAGCAGTTACTCGGAGGGGGTCGGGGAGCTGTTTTTT | CASSYSEGVGELFF
TRBJ2-7 | TRBV19 | TRBD2 | NA | TGTGCCAGTAGTACTAGCGGCTCCTACGAGCAGTACTTC | CASSTSGSYEQYF
TRBJ2-6 | TRBV4-2 | NA | NA | TGTGCCAGCAGCCAAGATGCCAGGGGGGAATTCTCTGGGGCCAACGTCCTGACTTTC | CASSQDARGEFSGANVLTF
TRBJ2-3 | TRBV9 | TRBD2 | NA | TGTGCCAGCAGCGTAGCCTCGGGGGGTGGCACAGATACGCAGTATTTT | CASSVASGGGTDTQYF
TRBJ2-7 | TRBV29-1 | NA | NA | TGCAGCGCTGGAGCTGGGATCTACGAGCAGTACTTC | CSAGAGIYEQYF
TRBJ2-1 | TRBV7-9 | TRBD1 | NA | TGTGCCAGCAGCCCGGGACAGGTAACCTACAATGAGCAGTTCTTC | CASSPGQVTYNEQFF
TRBJ2-1 | TRBV7-9 | TRBD2 | NA | TGTGCCAGCAGCTTAATAATAGCGGGGAGTGAGCAGTTCTTC | CASSLIIAGSEQFF
TRBJ2-7 | TRBV29-1 | NA | NA | TGCAGCGGTGGGGTTACCTACGAGCAGTACTTC | CSGGVTYEQYF
TRBJ2-2 | TRBV7-6 | NA | NA | TGTGCCAGCAGCTTCATGACCGGGGAGCTGTTTTTT | CASSFMTGELFF
TRBJ2-7 | TRBV9 | NA | NA | TGTGCCAGCAGCGTAGGTCAGGCCCTTTCCTACGAGCAGTACTTC | CASSVGQALSYEQYF
TRBJ2-7 | TRBV27 | TRBD1 | NA | TGTGCCAGCAGCGAGGGGTGGGACAGGGTATACGAGCAGTACTTC | CASSEGWDRVYEQYF
TRBJ2-7 | TRBV29-1 | TRBD2 | NA | TGCAGCGTTGAATCTAGCGGGGCATCCTACGAGCAGTACTTC | CSVESSGASYEQYF
TRBJ2-1 | TRBV5-6 | NA | NA | TGTGCCAGCAGCCTCTGGGGGGCCTCCTACAATGAGCAGTTCTTC | CASSLWGASYNEQFF
TRBJ1-6 | TRBV2 | NA | few | TGTGCCAGCAGTTTCGCCCCCTGGGATTCACCCCTCCACTTT | CASSFAPWDSPLHF
TRBJ2-5 | TRBV19 | NA | NA | TGTGCCAGTACCGCGGGAACCCCGGAGACCCAGTACTTC | CASTAGTPETQYF
TRBJ1-1 | TRBV19 | NA | NA | TGTGCCAGTAGTATTGGCGGAGAAGCTTTCTTT | CASSIGGEAFF
TRBJ2-7 | TRBV30 | NA | once | TGTGCCTGGAACGTTGGGAACTCCTACGAGCAGTACTTC | CAWNVGNSYEQYF
TRBJ2-7 | TRBV7-8 | TRBD1 | NA | TGTGCCAGCAGCTTAGTACAGGGGCCTAGTACCTACGAGCAGTACTTC | CASSLVQGPSTYEQYF
TRBJ2-5 | TRBV4-1 | TRBD1 | NA | TGCGCCAGCAGCCAAGAGACAGGGGGGTACCAAGAGACCCAGTACTTC | CASSQETGGYQETQYF
TRBJ1-5 | TRBV7-2 | NA | NA | TGTGCCAGCAGCTTAGTGGGGGGGTGGGATCAGCCCCAGCATTTT | CASSLVGGWDQPQHF
TRBJ1-1 | TRBV10-3 | NA | NA | TGTGCCATCAGTGGGCAGTCCACTGAAGCTTTCTTT | CAISGQSTEAFF
TRBJ2-3 | TRBV30 | NA | once | TGTGCCTGGAGTGTAGTCGTCAGTTCAGATACGCAGTATTTT | CAWSVVVSSDTQYF
TRBJ2-7 | TRBV9 | NA | NA | TGTGCCAGCAGCGTAGGGGTAAGGGGCGGTGACTACGAGCAGTACTTC | CASSVGVRGGDYEQYF
TRBJ2-7 | TRBV6-1 | NA | NA | TGTGCCAGCAGTGAAGGGCACGGTTACGAGCAGTACTTC | CASSEGHGYEQYF
TRBJ2-7 | TRBV11-3 | TRBD2 | NA | TGTGCCAGCAGCCAAACTTATGGTACTAGCGGGAGCCACGAGCAGTACTTC | CASSQTYGTSGSHEQYF
TRBJ1-2 | TRBV15 | NA | NA | TGTGCCACCGGTAGCTCTCTTGGCTACACCTTC | CATGSSLGYTF
TRBJ1-2 | TRBV7-9 | NA | NA | TGTGCCAGCAGCTCAGGGACGGTCTATGGCTACACCTTC | CASSSGTVYGYTF
TRBJ2-3 | TRBV29-1 | TRBD1 | once | TGCAGCGTTGAAGAAGGGACAGGGGGCACGGATACGCAGTATTTT | CSVEEGTGGTDTQYF